One and the same sample provided the 20 T cell receptor beta chains below, sequenced in a study of T cells in Graves' hyperthyroidism and ophthalmopathy. Amplification of TCR beta CDR3 regions used RNA as the template. TCR CDR3 underwent first-round RT-PCR with the HTBI primer set. TCRdb processed the multiplex PCR reads anew with MiXCR; each CDR3 protein has one entry. The table shows under 300,000 distinct CDR3 sequences, with about 14% occurring only once. The material sequenced was blood. The receptor source for this set is a woman aged 30 to 39 with Graves' hyperthyroidism that later progressed to Graves' ophthalmopathy.

This clonotype was observed at least ten times. The chain carries TRBV12-3 or TRBV12-4 and TRBJ2-1; D call uncertain. The V and J ends lost 6 bases and 5 bases respectively, with 11 bases between them. This CDR3 comprises 13 residues. This CDR3 is CASRVLADNEQFF. The CDR3 bases are TGTGCCAGCAGGGTTCTTGCGGACAATGAGCAGTTCTTC.

This clonotype was counted at least ten times. This rearrangement joins TRBV5-8 to TRBJ2-1; D perhaps matches TRBD2 (7 bases). This CDR3 has 16 residues. With 5 bases removed from V and 0 bases from J, the gap between germline ends came to 15 bases. CDR1 is SGHTS and CDR2 is YDEGEE in the germline V gene. CDR3 protein: CASRGGGASSYNEQFF. The DNA for the CDR3 is TGTGCCAGCAGGGGGGGGGGCGCTAGCTCCTACAATGAGCAGTTCTTC. The whole variable domain, filled in from reference TRBV5-8 and TRBJ2-1, reads EAGVTQSPTHLIKTRGQQATLRCSPISGHTSVYWYQQALGLGLQFLLWYDEGEERNRGNFPPRFSGRQFPNYSSELNVNALELEDSALYLCASRGGGASSYNEQFFGPGTRLTVL.

This clonotype was recorded at least ten times. The chain combines TRBV28 with TRBJ1-6; TRBD1 aligns across 8 bases. The CDR3 is 14 amino acids. After removal of 6 bases from V and 8 bases from J, the junction contained 6 bases not matched to a gene. From germline, CDR1 is MDHEN and CDR2 SYDVKM. CDR3 coding DNA: TGTGCCAGCAGAACCCAGGGGGCTCATTCACCCCTCCACTTT. Its protein is CASRTQGAHSPLHF.

The chain recombines TRBV27 with TRBJ2-7; D may correspond to TRBD1 or TRBD2 (5 bases each). The ends were cut back, 0 bases at V and 4 bases at J, with 13 bases in the middle. The CDR3 contains 15 residues. The V gene's germline CDR1 is MNHEY and CDR2 SMNVEV (reference sequence). CDR3 protein: CASSLSRPGSYEQYF. As DNA, the CDR3 is TGTGCCAGCAGTTTATCTAGGCCAGGGAGTTACGAGCAGTACTTC.

Many counts were recorded for this clonotype. J is TRBJ1-1 and V is TRBV28; 8 nucleotides agree with TRBD1. Germline loops: CDR1 MDHEN, CDR2 SYDVKM. The CDR3 spans 13 residues. Trimming took 6 bases from V and 3 from J; bases not matched to a gene: 3. Here the CDR3 DNA reads TGTGCCAGCAGAGGACAGGGTTACACTGAAGCTTTCTTT. Residues: CASRGQGYTEAFF.

Many counts were recorded for this clonotype. The V gene is TRBV27, the J gene TRBJ2-1; 11 bases map to TRBD1. V lost 3 bases to trimming and J lost 4 bases; unmatched junction nucleotides: 2. CDR1 is MNHEY, CDR2 SMNVEV, per germline (reference sequence). The CDR3 is made up of 15 amino acids. In DNA form, the CDR3 reads TGTGCCAGCAGTTTGGACAGGGGGCAGTACAATGAGCAGTTCTTC. As protein: CASSLDRGQYNEQFF.

CDR3 DNA: TGTGCCAGCAGTCGAGTAGGTTCAGGGGGCGACCGACAGTTCTTC. This translates into CASSRVGSGGDRQFF. The chain couples TRBV2 to TRBJ2-1; 8 bases fit TRBD1. This CDR3 has 15 residues. Germline-derived CDR1 and CDR2 are SNHLY and FYNNEI. Trimming took 5 bases from V and 13 from J; bases not matched to a gene: 16.

This clonotype was recorded many times. The chain carries TRBV28 and TRBJ1-2; tentatively, D is TRBD1 (6 bases). Germline V gene lookup returns CDR1 MDHEN and CDR2 SYDVKM. The CDR3 has 12 amino acids. V was pared by 6 bases and J by 8 bases, with 13 bases between. DNA of the CDR3: TGTGCCAGCAGCCTTGACAGGATCGGCTACACCTTC. The encoded protein is CASSLDRIGYTF.

This clonotype was picked up a small number of times. This chain joins TRBV4-3 and TRBJ2-1, with D perhaps matching TRBD1 (5 bases). CDR1 is LGHNA and CDR2 is YSLEER in the germline V gene. This CDR3 contains 14 residues. V was clipped by 1 base and J by 7 bases, with 11 bases between them. Here the CDR3 reads CASSQGTQVNEQFF. The CDR3 nucleotides read TGCGCCAGCAGCCAAGGAACACAGGTTAATGAGCAGTTCTTC.

This clonotype was counted between two and nine times. Possible read error: a much larger clone is one base away. The chain employs TRBV20-1 and TRBJ2-3, with D maybe TRBD2 (5 bases). Deletions cut 3 bases from V and 3 bases from J, with 10 bases between. The CDR3 is made up of 13 amino acids. CDR1 DFQATT and CDR2 SNEGSKA come from the germline V gene (reference sequence). The CDR3 DNA follows: TGCAGTGCTAGCGGGATTAGTACAGATACGCAGTATTTT. Translating gives CSASGISTDTQYF.

The chain links TRBV5-8 to TRBJ2-1, with unresolved D. This CDR3 is built from 15 residues. Per germline, CDR1 SGHTS and CDR2 YDEGEE. Trimming pared 4 bases from V and 6 bases from J, leaving 17 bases between. The CDR3 DNA is TGTGCCAGCAGCCCGGCCCTTAGCAGAGTCAATGAGCAGTTCTTC. It codes for CASSPALSRVNEQFF.

This clonotype was recorded only once. The chain combines TRBV4-1 with TRBJ2-7, with D possibly matching TRBD1 (6 bases). Germline-derived CDR1 and CDR2 are MGHRA and YSYEKL. This CDR3 comprises 15 residues. V dropped 4 bases and J dropped 0 bases, with 13 bases sitting between them. The CDR3 DNA reads TGCGCCAGCAGCCCCTCCAGGGGCTCCTCCTACGAGCAGTACTTC. It codes for CASSPSRGSSYEQYF.

This clonotype was seen many times. V usage is TRBV7-2 and J usage is TRBJ2-5; 9 bases are a match to TRBD1. V shed 2 bases, J shed 6 bases, and the junction held 4 bases outside the gene matches. From germline, CDR1 is SGHTA and CDR2 FQGNSA. CDR3 length: 14 amino acids. In DNA, the CDR3 is TGTGCCAGCAGCTTACGACAGGGGGTGAAGACCCAGTACTTC. Amino acid sequence: CASSLRQGVKTQYF.

On this clonotype: A single base separates this from a much larger clone, so it may be a read error. V usage is TRBV11-2 and J usage is TRBJ2-2, with 9 bases identical to TRBD2. The germline gives CDR1 SGHAT, CDR2 FQNNGV. This CDR3 is 15 amino acids long. Unmatched junction bases numbered 12, after V lost 6 bases and J lost 10 bases. DNA for the CDR3: TGTGCCAGCAGTTTGATAGCGGGAGATGACGAGGAGCTGTTTTTT. This gives the protein CASSLIAGDDEELFF.

Remarks on this clonotype: Compared with germline, one end of the junction differs, possibly owing to a read error. This chain links TRBV28 with TRBJ1-5; perhaps TRBD1 as D (5 bases). The germline CDR1 and CDR2 sequences are MDHEN and SYDVKM. This CDR3 spans 13 amino acids. DNA of the CDR3: TGTGCCAGCAGGTTATACCAGGGACAGCCCCAGCATTTT. Translating gives CASRLYQGQPQHF.

This clonotype was recorded many times. The chain carries TRBV10-3 and TRBJ2-7; D perhaps matches TRBD2 (6 bases). Germline-derived CDR1 and CDR2 are ENHRY and SYGVKD. CDR3 length equals 12 residues. Trimming took 7 bases from V and 6 from J, leaving 13 bases between them. In DNA form, the CDR3 reads TGTGCCATCAAACGGGAGTCGCTCGAGCAGTACTTC. Residues: CAIKRESLEQYF.

This clonotype showed up just a few times. V and J are TRBV4-3 and TRBJ2-1, with TRBD1 matching over 10 bases. This CDR3 comprises 15 residues. CDR1 is LGHNA and CDR2 is YSLEER in the germline V gene. Trimming cost V 6 bases and J 5 bases; bases outside gene matches: 7. As DNA, the CDR3 is TGCGCCAGCAGTTGGGGAGGGACAGGGGACAATGAGCAGTTCTTC. It encodes CASSWGGTGDNEQFF.

The chain recombines TRBV7-3 with TRBJ2-3; 7 bases match TRBD1. With 4 bases clipped from V and 6 bases from J, the junction kept 13 bases outside the gene matches. Germline CDR1 and CDR2: SGHTA and FQGTGA. The CDR3 totals 16 residues. CDR3 protein: CASSSGPPGGFDTQYF. The CDR3 bases are TGTGCCAGCAGCTCCGGACCTCCAGGGGGATTTGATACGCAGTATTTT.

Many counts were recorded for this clonotype. The rearrangement uses TRBV6-1 and TRBJ1-6; TRBD1 agrees at 8 bases. CDR1 MNHNS and CDR2 SASEGT come from the germline V gene. The CDR3 is made up of 16 amino acids. The V and J ends lost 5 bases and 14 bases, in that order; junction bases with no gene match: 17. The CDR3 coding sequence is TGTGCCAGCAGTCGTCCCCCCGGGACAGGAGTCCTTGCCCTCCACTTT. Amino acid sequence: CASSRPPGTGVLALHF.

This clonotype was found once. The chain employs TRBV6-1 and TRBJ1-6, with 7 positions matching TRBD1. V gave up 5 bases and J gave up 10 bases; unmatched junction bases: 8. The CDR3 totals 14 residues. Germline values: CDR1 MNHNS, CDR2 SASEGT. The CDR3 loop is CASSIDRDGSPLHF. CDR3 bases: TGTGCCAGCAGTATTGACAGGGACGGCTCACCCCTCCACTTT.